This TCR beta chain was obtained from a study of blood T cell repertoires in COVID-19. Produced via immunoSEQ multiplex PCR; TCRdb's table is partial and in-frame only. This table has a few hundred thousand clones, about 85% appearing once. This clonotype was obtained from a woman under 30 with acute or convalescent COVID-19. The sequenced sample was peripheral blood.

The CDR3 DNA is TGTGCCAGCAGCGTACCGGGACAGGGGACCTACGAGCAGTACTTC. This translates into CASSVPGQGTYEQYF. J is TRBJ2-7 and V is TRBV28; 10 bases are a match to TRBD1. This CDR3 spans 15 amino acids. Trimming cost V 6 bases and J 2 bases; bases outside gene matches: 7. CDR1 and CDR2 (germline): MDHEN, SYDVKM.